This TCR beta chain stems from a study of cytomegalovirus exposure and HLA in healthy donors. As regards this clone: Its antigen is unidentified.

Study findings and constraints: The study put 150 to 200 TCR beta chains on its list as cytomegalovirus-associated. Across donors, sequencing depth was assumed by presence/absence analyses to be roughly uniform.

Samples came from healthy bone marrow donors. The PCR was carried out with 60 Vbeta primers and 13 Jbeta primers. Produced via immunoSEQ multiplex PCR; TCRdb's table is partial and in-frame only. The sample holds about 130,000 clones, approximately 78% seen once. Germline V gene sequence: CDR1 SGHNT, CDR2 YYREEE (reference sequence). This CDR3 spans 15 amino acids. The V and J ends lost 2 bases and 1 base, in that order; junction bases with no gene match: 2. Sequencing input: PBMCs. The V call is TRBV5-4, the J call TRBJ2-7; 11 bases are a match to TRBD2. This receptor was taken from a young man in good health and CMV-seropositive. Written as DNA, the CDR3 is TGTGCCAGCAGCTTAGGGACTAGCGGATCCTACGAGCAGTACTTC. It specifies CASSLGTSGSYEQYF.